This record covers a single TCR beta chain. The antigen is unknown. Germline loops: CDR1 SGHNT, CDR2 YENEEA. The CDR3 covers 15 residues. J lost 5 bases, V lost 1 base, and 5 bases had no gene match. The data are from a study of T cells after yellow fever vaccination. Whole-study context: Researchers used SMART-Seq v4 Ultra Low Input to prepare fractions that had low cell numbers.

General observations from the study: Only a minor proportion of clonotypes was detected across both CD4 and CD8 compartments.

TCRdb called the 5' RACE reads again in MiXCR, with one record for every CDR3 protein. This sample has under 500,000 distinct CDR3 sequences, with around 20% found just once. This receptor was identified in a man younger than 30 who received the YFV17D yellow fever vaccine. The gene calls are TRBV11-3 and TRBJ2-5; 9 nucleotides line up with TRBD2. Sequenced here: PBMCs, sampled before the yellow fever booster vaccination. CDR3 bases: TGTGCCAGCAGCTTAGTGCGGGGGGGCTTGGAGACCCAGTACTTC. This encodes CASSLVRGGLETQYF. Together with reference TRBV11-3 and TRBJ2-5, the CDR3 gives the full variable domain: EAGVVQSPRYKIIEKKQPVAFWCNPISGHNTLYWYLQNLGQGPELLIRYENEEAVDDSQLPKDRFSAERLKGVDSTLKIQPAELGDSAVYLCASSLVRGGLETQYFGPGTRLLVL.